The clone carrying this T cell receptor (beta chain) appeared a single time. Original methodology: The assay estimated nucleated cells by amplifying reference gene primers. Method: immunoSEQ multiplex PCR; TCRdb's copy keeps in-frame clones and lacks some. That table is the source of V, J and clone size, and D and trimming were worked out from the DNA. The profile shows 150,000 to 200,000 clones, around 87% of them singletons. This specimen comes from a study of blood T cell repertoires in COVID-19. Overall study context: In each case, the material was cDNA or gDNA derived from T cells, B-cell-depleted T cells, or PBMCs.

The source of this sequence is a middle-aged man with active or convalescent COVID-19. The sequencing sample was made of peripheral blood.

DNA of the CDR3: TGTGCCAGCAGCCAAGACATAGGGGGCGCGGGGCCCCAGCATTTT. This translates into CASSQDIGGAGPQHF. V is TRBV3-1 (or the pseudogene TRBV3-2) and J is TRBJ1-5; TRBD1 aligns across 7 bases. J was trimmed by 9 bases and V by 0 bases; bases with no gene match: 8. The germline V gene has CDR1 LGHDT and CDR2 YNNKEL (reference sequence). The CDR3 extends over 15 amino acids.